This record covers a single T cell receptor (beta chain). What it binds is unknown. The sample comes from a study of T cell responses to AZD1222 COVID-19 vaccine. Study-level results: A mostly white British donor set with more females was recruited, and clonal diversity was possibly underestimated. Spike-specific TCR breadth and depth rose after two AZD1222 doses. Targeting of unmutated variant regions was reportedly seen in nearly half of spike-specific TCRs.

Assay used: immunoSEQ multiplex PCR; TCRdb lists only in-frame clones, some missing. The profile covers 130,000 to 150,000 clones, with less than 95% appearing a single time and roughly 3.2% taken by the ten largest. This CDR3 is built from 15 residues. Germline CDR1 reads SGHTA; CDR2 reads FQGNSA. V gave up 4 bases and J gave up 6 bases; unmatched junction bases: 10. Specimen: peripheral blood, collected on day 0 of AZD1222 vaccination. The J gene is TRBJ2-7, the V gene TRBV7-2; 9 nucleotides match TRBD2. This clonotype originated in an adult in good health. The CDR3 is CASSSLAGYRVEQYF. The CDR3 bases are TGTGCCAGCAGCTCTCTAGCGGGATATCGGGTCGAGCAGTACTTC.